A single sample gave rise to the 13 T cell receptor beta chains below, sequenced in a study of beta chain features in type 1 diabetes (dated by TCRdb to the late 2010s). These receptors' targets are unknown. The paper's findings and limits, for the study overall: Type 1 diabetes patients showed a moderate but significant shortening of TCRB CDR3 length in all four CD4+ subsets.

The library was generated by the immunoSEQ multiplex PCR assay. The entire isolated RNA was reverse transcribed using the High Capacity cDNA Reverse Transcription Kit, and thus expressed TCRB transcripts were sequenced. Drawn from immuneACCESS, this table holds only the in-frame rearrangements with V and J called that TCRdb kept. Clones are partly lost; checked studies trace under half to an unresolved V gene and leave the rest unexplained. This sample has 130,000 to 150,000 clones in its table, and about an eighth of those were observed once. Around 1.4% of the sample belongs to the ten largest clones. Sequenced material: central memory CD4+ T cells from blood. These receptor sequences come from a man between 18 and 35 years old with type 1 diabetes.

This clone has a count of ten or more. Additional DNA sequences in this sample encode the identical CDR3. V gene TRBV18 combines with J gene TRBJ2-5, with D unclear. The ends were cut back, 0 bases at V and 5 bases at J, with 4 bases in the middle. The CDR3 loop spans 12 amino acids. Germline V gene sequence: CDR1 KGHSH, CDR2 LQKENI. The CDR3 sequence: CASSPPGETQYF. DNA of the CDR3: TGTGCCAGCTCACCACCGGGCGAGACCCAGTACTTC.

V and J are TRBV19 and TRBJ2-5; TRBD2 matches at 7 bases. The germline V gene encodes CDR1 LNHDA and CDR2 SQIVND (reference sequence). J gave up 5 bases and V 6 bases, and 6 bases lay outside the gene matches. CDR3 length equals 13 residues. CDR3 DNA: TGTGCCAGTAGCCCTATGGGAGGGGAGACCCAGTACTTC. This gives the protein CASSPMGGETQYF.

This clone was seen a few times. This CDR3 is also generated by other DNA sequences in the sample. The rearrangement links TRBV18 to TRBJ2-2, with D unclear. Trimming removed 3 bases at V and 4 bases at J, with 3 bases between. This CDR3 has 12 residues. Germline values: CDR1 KGHSH, CDR2 LQKENI. CDR3 sequence (DNA): TGTGCCAGCTCACCCCTCACCGGGGAGCTGTTTTTT. Its protein is CASSPLTGELFF.

The chain has TRBV9 and TRBJ2-3, with 9 bases fitting TRBD2. The junction had 13 bases not matched to a gene; V was cut back by 4 bases and J by 4 bases. The CDR3 is made up of 17 amino acids. Germline CDR1 is SGDLS and CDR2 is YYNGEE. Written as DNA, the CDR3 is TGTGCCAGCAGCCCCCGCGGGGGGGGTACGACCGCAGATACGCAGTATTTT. Translation gives CASSPRGGGTTADTQYF.

The rearrangement links TRBV6-5 to TRBJ1-1, with 10 nucleotides matching TRBD1. CDR3 length: 14 residues. Germline V gives CDR1 MNHEY, CDR2 SVGAGI. V was clipped by 4 bases and J by 5 bases; unmatched bases: 4. Here the CDR3 DNA reads TGTGCCAGCAGTTGGGGGACAGGGGAGACTGAAGCTTTCTTT. As protein: CASSWGTGETEAFF.

There are a few counts of this clone. Other nucleotide sequences in the sample specify the same CDR3. The chain combines TRBV20-1 with TRBJ2-3; D not resolved. Looked up from germline, CDR1 is DFQATT and CDR2 is SNEGSKA (reference sequence). V lost 3 bases, J lost 4 bases, and 5 bases lay in between. The CDR3 runs to 11 residues. CDR3 nucleotide sequence: TGCAGTGCTAGCGGCGCAGATACGCAGTATTTT. This codes for CSASGADTQYF.

This clone was counted between two and nine times. V is TRBV29-1 and J is TRBJ1-1; 10 nucleotides agree with TRBD1. CDR1 and CDR2 from the germline V gene are SQVTM and ANQGSEA. Losses at the gene ends were 6 bases for V and 0 bases for J; bases not matched to a gene: 4. The CDR3 is 14 amino acids. For the CDR3, the DNA is TGCAGCGTCACGGGACAGGGGATGAACACTGAAGCTTTCTTT. It translates to CSVTGQGMNTEAFF. The full variable domain, rest sourced from reference TRBV29-1 and TRBJ1-1, is SAVISQKPSRDICQRGTSLTIQCQVDSQVTMMFWYRQQPGQSLTLIATANQGSEATYESGFVIDKFPISRPNLTFSTLTVSNMSPEDSSIYLCSVTGQGMNTEAFFGQGTRLTVV.

Only a few counts were recorded for this clone. This sample also contains other DNA sequences that code for the same CDR3. In DNA form, the CDR3 reads TGTGCCAGCAGCTTAGGGCAGGGCGATGGCTACACCTTC. Its translation is CASSLGQGDGYTF. The V call is TRBV7-9, the J call TRBJ1-2; D might be TRBD1 (5 bases). The CDR3 covers 13 residues. The V end lost 1 base, the J end lost 6 bases, and 9 bases lay between the germline ends. CDR1 is SEHNR and CDR2 is FQNEAQ in the germline V gene (reference sequence).

In its sample, this clone was seen a few times. The V and J genes are TRBV6-5 and TRBJ1-2; no firm D call. The length of the CDR3 is 12 residues. The V end lost 2 bases, the J end lost 6 bases, and 7 bases lay between the germline ends. Per the germline V gene, CDR1 is MNHEY and CDR2 is SVGAGI. CDR3 sequence reads: CASSYTRHGYTF. Written as DNA, the CDR3 is TGTGCCAGCAGTTACACCAGGCATGGCTACACCTTC.

Regarding this clone: A far larger clone is one base from this, pointing to a likely read error. V gene TRBV29-1 combines with J gene TRBJ2-5; no reliable D call. Trimming took 6 bases from V and 7 from J, leaving 21 bases between them. CDR1 and CDR2 (germline): SQVTM, ANQGSEA. The CDR3 covers 14 residues. CDR3 in DNA: TGCAGCGTAGCTACCGGGCCCGGGTGGGTGACCCAGTACTTC. Translating it yields CSVATGPGWVTQYF. The full variable domain, its missing parts supplied by reference TRBV29-1 and TRBJ2-5, is SAVISQKPSRDICQRGTSLTIQCQVDSQVTMMFWYRQQPGQSLTLIATANQGSEATYESGFVIDKFPISRPNLTFSTLTVSNMSPEDSSIYLCSVATGPGWVTQYFGPGTRLLVL.

The chain carries TRBV10-3 and TRBJ1-5; no clear D. The V gene's germline CDR1 is ENHRY and CDR2 SYGVKD. The CDR3 is 12 residues long. The germline V and J ends were trimmed by 2 bases and 4 bases, with 3 bases remaining between them. The chain's CDR3 is CAISEENQPQHF. The CDR3 coding sequence is TGTGCCATCAGTGAGGAGAATCAGCCCCAGCATTTT.

This clone was detected a few times. Here the CDR3 reads CASRPSDRGSGELFF. CDR3 nucleotide sequence: TGTGCCAGCAGACCGAGCGACAGGGGATCCGGGGAGCTGTTTTTT. V gene TRBV27 combines with J gene TRBJ2-2; 8 bases map to TRBD1. The germline V gene has CDR1 MNHEY and CDR2 SMNVEV (reference sequence). The CDR3 is made up of 15 amino acids. With 6 bases clipped from V and 6 bases from J, the junction kept 9 bases outside the gene matches.

The chain couples TRBV9 to TRBJ1-4; 9 bases line up with TRBD1. The V and J ends lost 4 bases and 8 bases, in that order; junction bases with no gene match: 9. Germline V lookup: CDR1 SGDLS, CDR2 YYNGEE. The CDR3 has 15 residues. This CDR3 is CASSPVIGTGEKLFF. Written as DNA, the CDR3 is TGTGCCAGCAGCCCGGTTATCGGGACAGGGGAAAAACTGTTTTTT.